This T cell receptor (beta chain) was obtained from a study of cytomegalovirus exposure and HLA in healthy donors. A multiplex PCR was run with 60 Vbeta primers and 13 Jbeta primers. Clones were sequenced by immunoSEQ multiplex PCR, and TCRdb holds only the in-frame ones, with some missing. In all, the sample yields roughly 60,000 clones. On this clone: Its antigen remains unknown.

Findings and limits, study-wide: In a later analysis, the majority of CMV-associated beta chains seemingly showed HLA restriction.

The sequencing input was PBMCs. This sequence originates from a male donor in good health and CMV-seronegative.

CDR3 region: CASSWDRRSYEQYF. In nucleotides, the CDR3 is TGTGCCAGCAGCTGGGACAGACGCTCCTACGAGCAGTACTTC. The V and J genes are TRBV7-8 and TRBJ2-7, with 7 nucleotides matching TRBD1. This CDR3 is 14 amino acids long. CDR1 and CDR2 (germline): SGHVS, FQNEAQ. Trimming took 4 bases from V and 0 from J; bases not matched to a gene: 3.